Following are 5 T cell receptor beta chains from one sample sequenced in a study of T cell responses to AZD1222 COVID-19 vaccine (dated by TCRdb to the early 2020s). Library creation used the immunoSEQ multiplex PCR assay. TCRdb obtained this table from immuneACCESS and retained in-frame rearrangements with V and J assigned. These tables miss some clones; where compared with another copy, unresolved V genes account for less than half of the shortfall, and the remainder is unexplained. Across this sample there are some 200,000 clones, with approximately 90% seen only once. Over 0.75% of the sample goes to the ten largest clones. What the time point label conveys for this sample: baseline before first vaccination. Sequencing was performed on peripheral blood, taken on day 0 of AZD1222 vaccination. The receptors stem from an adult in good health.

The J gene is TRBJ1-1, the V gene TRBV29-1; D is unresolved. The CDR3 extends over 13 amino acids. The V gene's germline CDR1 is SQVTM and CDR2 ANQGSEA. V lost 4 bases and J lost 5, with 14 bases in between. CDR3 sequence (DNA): TGCAGCGTTGTAGGTCTGGAGTTGACTGAAGCTTTCTTT. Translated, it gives CSVVGLELTEAFF.

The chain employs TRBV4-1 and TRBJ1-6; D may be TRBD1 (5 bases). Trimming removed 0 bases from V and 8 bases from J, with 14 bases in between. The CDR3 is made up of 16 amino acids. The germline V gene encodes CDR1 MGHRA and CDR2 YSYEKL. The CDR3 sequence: CASSQDFRGLYSPLHF. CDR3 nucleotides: TGCGCCAGCAGCCAAGATTTCCGGGGCCTCTATTCACCCCTCCACTTT.

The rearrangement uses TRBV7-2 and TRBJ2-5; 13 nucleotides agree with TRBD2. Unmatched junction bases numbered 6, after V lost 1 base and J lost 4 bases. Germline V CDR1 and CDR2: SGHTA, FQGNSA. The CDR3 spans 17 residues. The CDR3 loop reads CASSLGGLAGSLETQYF. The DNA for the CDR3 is TGTGCCAGCAGCTTAGGGGGACTAGCGGGGAGTCTAGAGACCCAGTACTTC.

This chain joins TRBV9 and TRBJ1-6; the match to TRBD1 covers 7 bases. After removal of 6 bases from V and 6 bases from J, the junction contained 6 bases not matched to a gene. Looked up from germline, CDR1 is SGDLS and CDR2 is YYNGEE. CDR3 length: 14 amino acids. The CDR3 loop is CASKNRDSNSPLHF. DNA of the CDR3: TGTGCCAGCAAGAACCGGGACAGTAATTCACCCCTCCACTTT.

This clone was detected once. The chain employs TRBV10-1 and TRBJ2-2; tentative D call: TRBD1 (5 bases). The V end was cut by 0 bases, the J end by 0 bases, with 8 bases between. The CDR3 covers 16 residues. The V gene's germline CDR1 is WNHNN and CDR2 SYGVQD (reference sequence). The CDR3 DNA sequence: TGCGCCAGCAGTGAGTCGGCCAGGGCGAACACCGGGGAGCTGTTTTTT. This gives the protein CASSESARANTGELFF.